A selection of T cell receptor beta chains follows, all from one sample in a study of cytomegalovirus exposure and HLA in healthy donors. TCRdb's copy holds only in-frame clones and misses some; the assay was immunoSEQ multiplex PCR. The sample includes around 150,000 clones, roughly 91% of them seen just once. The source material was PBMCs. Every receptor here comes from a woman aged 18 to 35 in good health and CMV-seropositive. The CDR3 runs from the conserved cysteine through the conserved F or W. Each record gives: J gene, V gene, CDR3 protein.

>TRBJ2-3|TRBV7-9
CASSEGPSTDTQYF
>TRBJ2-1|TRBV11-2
CASSALAGNEQFF
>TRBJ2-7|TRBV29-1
CSVEGTRGFREQYF
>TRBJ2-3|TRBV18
CASSPGQNTDTQYF
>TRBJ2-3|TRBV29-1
CSVAGQGRTDTQYF
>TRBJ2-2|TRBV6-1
CASKSDRGDTGELFF
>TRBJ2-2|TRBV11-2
CASSLDLGPGELFF
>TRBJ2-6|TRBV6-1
CASSHSSGANVLTF
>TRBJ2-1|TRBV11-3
CASSASGRDYNEQFF
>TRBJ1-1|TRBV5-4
CATPGFVGTEAFF
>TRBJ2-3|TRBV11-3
CASSLAAGLTDTQYF
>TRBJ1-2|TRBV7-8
CASSLQSGREPYGYTF
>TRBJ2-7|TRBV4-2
CASSPPSGRSSYEQYF
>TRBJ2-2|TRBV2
CASSGPGGYTGELFF
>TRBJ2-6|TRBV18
CASSPRILAATRSGANVLTF
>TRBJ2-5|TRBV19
CASSMTSGTETQYF
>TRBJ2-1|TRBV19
CASRNSGTASYNEQFF
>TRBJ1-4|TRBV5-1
CASSLVGGENEKLFF
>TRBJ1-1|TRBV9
CASSVAGSDTEAFF
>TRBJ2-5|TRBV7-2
CASSPRTSGRGAETQYF
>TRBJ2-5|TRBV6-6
CASSYPQETQYF
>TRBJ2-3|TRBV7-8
CASSFSGSTDTQYF